This T cell receptor (beta chain) was profiled in a study of blood T cell repertoires in COVID-19. In the original analysis: Using reference gene primer amplification, nucleated cell counts were estimated. Generated by immunoSEQ multiplex PCR, the TCRdb table keeps only in-frame clones and is missing some. The V and J calls and clone size were taken over from that table, and D and trimming were inferred from the DNA. The sample has around 130,000 clones, around nine tenths seen once. The trim removed 3 bases at V and 10 bases at J, leaving 9 bases unmatched. Germline assignment: CDR1 SNHLY and CDR2 FYNNEI. This CDR3 contains 13 residues.

This clonotype was sampled from a human donor in a cohort sampled during active COVID-19. Input material: peripheral blood. The rearrangement uses TRBV2 and TRBJ2-7, with 7 bases that match TRBD1. The CDR3 region is CASSDEQRGPQYF. CDR3 coding DNA: TGTGCCAGCAGTGATGAACAGAGGGGGCCACAGTACTTC.